These 5 T cell receptor beta chains share one sample of origin, sequenced in a study of Graves' ophthalmopathy and Graves' hyperthyroidism. Amplification of TCR beta CDR3 regions used RNA transcripts. Second-round multiplex PCR came after first-round RT-PCR with HTBI primers. TCRdb re-analysed the multiplex PCR reads in MiXCR, keeping a single row per CDR3 protein. The sample has 200,000 to 250,000 distinct CDR3 sequences, approximately 21% seen once; the top ten hold around two fifths. What was sequenced was peripheral blood. Receptor source: a woman between 50 and 59 years old with Graves' ophthalmopathy.

This clonotype was recorded at least ten times. The chain recombines TRBV19 with TRBJ1-2; D is undetermined. The V end was cut by 0 bases, the J end by 5 bases, with 10 bases between. This CDR3 is 14 amino acids long. CDR1 LNHDA and CDR2 SQIVND come from the germline V gene (reference sequence). CDR3 DNA sequence: TGTGCCAGTAGTATAGATCGAGCGGGATATGGCTACACCTTC. This gives the protein CASSIDRAGYGYTF.

There are a few counts of this clonotype. The chain recombines TRBV28 with TRBJ1-2; D remains ambiguous. Between the trimmed V and J ends, which lost 6 bases and 8 bases, there was a span of 16 bases. This CDR3 is built from 13 residues. Germline V gives CDR1 MDHEN, CDR2 SYDVKM. CDR3 sequence reads: CASSLDRSRGYTF. CDR3 nucleotides: TGTGCCAGCAGCCTGGACCGGTCTCGAGGCTACACCTTC.

This clonotype was picked up many times. CDR3 protein: CSALDRRGHTQYF. The CDR3 nucleotides are TGCAGTGCCCTGGACAGGCGAGGTCACACGCAGTATTTT. V gene TRBV20-1 combines with J gene TRBJ2-3, with 7 nucleotides matching TRBD1. The CDR3 has 13 amino acids. Germline V gives CDR1 DFQATT, CDR2 SNEGSKA (reference sequence). The V segment lost 6 bases and the J segment 9 bases; nucleotides outside the gene matches: 12.

This clonotype came up many times. The chain combines TRBV6-2 or TRBV6-3 with TRBJ1-2; D is undetermined. This CDR3 region has 13 residues. V dropped 6 bases and J dropped 3 bases, with 11 bases sitting between them. Germline V gene sequence: CDR1 MNHEY, CDR2 SVGEGT. The CDR3 nucleotides are TGTGCCAGCAGGTCCACCGGGTACTATGGCTACACCTTC. It yields the protein CASRSTGYYGYTF.

The sample holds many counts of this clonotype. The gene calls are TRBV29-1 and TRBJ1-5; TRBD1 might be the D (5 bases). The CDR3 has 14 amino acids. The germline V and J ends were trimmed by 6 bases and 6 bases, with 18 bases remaining between them. The germline CDR1 and CDR2 sequences are SQVTM and ANQGSEA. The CDR3 sequence: CSVADQGRGQPQHF. CDR3 DNA sequence: TGCAGCGTGGCTGACCAGGGACGGGGTCAGCCCCAGCATTTT.